This is a list of T cell receptor beta chains from one sample in a study of CD8 T cells in ankylosing spondylitis. TCRdb re-called the 5' RACE reads through MiXCR, storing one row per CDR3 protein. This table has roughly 260,000 distinct CDR3 sequences, 15% to 20% appearing once. The material sequenced was blood, either unsorted or a sorted T cell fraction (not recorded which). Receptor source: a male donor with ankylosing spondylitis or in good health (not recorded which). Each CDR3 is given with its conserved first and last residue.

TRBJ2-3 TRBV6-6 CASSITGTDTQYF
TRBJ1-1 TRBV12-3/TRBV12-4 CASTLMGNTEAFF
TRBJ2-3 TRBV12-3/TRBV12-4 CASSLDTSGATDTQYF
TRBJ2-2 TRBV7-2 CASSLVQGQGTGELFF
TRBJ2-1 TRBV20-1 CSASRGAGLDNEQFF
TRBJ2-1 TRBV29-1 CSVRQGGGEQFF
TRBJ2-4 TRBV5-1 CASSLANRGNIQYF
TRBJ1-1 TRBV5-1 CASSLHPGWNTEAFF
TRBJ2-1 TRBV10-3 CATGTSGYNEQFF
TRBJ2-2 TRBV29-1 CSVRGRTAGSTGELFF
TRBJ2-2 TRBV29-1 CSVGVGIGSTGELFF
TRBJ2-3 TRBV20-1 CSARRPGQSTDTQYF
TRBJ2-3 TRBV24-1 CATSDPPDSSAPNTQYF
TRBJ1-1 TRBV7-9 CASSSGGSEAFF
TRBJ1-5 TRBV5-5 CASSLSTLDQPQHF
TRBJ1-4 TRBV24-1 CATSDPGTGGEKLFF
TRBJ2-1 TRBV20-1 CSAPTEADYNEQFF
TRBJ2-5 TRBV5-6 CASSSLGQQKETQYF
TRBJ2-1 TRBV25-1 CASSAGHPYNEQFF
TRBJ2-1 TRBV5-1 CASSLGVAGAAYNEQFF
TRBJ1-6 TRBV25-1 CASSPRQGARLGSPLHF
TRBJ2-1 TRBV29-1 CSAPGFSGRYNEQFF
TRBJ2-3 TRBV20-1 CSASGGGQDTQYF
TRBJ2-1 TRBV4-2 CASSQEGRSGRMYNEQFF
TRBJ1-1 TRBV10-3 CAIRDREENTEAFF
TRBJ1-4 TRBV20-1 CSASRSGDKEKLFF
TRBJ2-3 TRBV2 CASSGQRTDTQYF
TRBJ1-1 TRBV12-3/TRBV12-4 CASSPGHPLAEAFF
TRBJ1-2 TRBV5-1 CASSFRGRNYGYTF
TRBJ2-5 TRBV20-1 CSAPFRRLGETQYF
TRBJ2-4 TRBV12-3/TRBV12-4 CASSGLAKKNIQYF
TRBJ2-2 TRBV30 CAWSQGAGTGELFF
TRBJ1-6 TRBV5-1 CASSLLYNSPLHF
TRBJ2-1 TRBV7-3 CASSLSPSGSLGEQFF
TRBJ1-1 TRBV12-3/TRBV12-4 CASSLWGATEAFF
TRBJ2-3 TRBV15 CATSRDRGYSTDTQYF
TRBJ1-1 TRBV2 CASSPRQGHTEAFF
TRBJ2-2 TRBV15 CATSRPQGSGELFF
TRBJ1-3 TRBV7-8 CAISLGAGTGGNTIYF
TRBJ2-1 TRBV6-2/TRBV6-3 CASSFSGASSYNEQFF
TRBJ2-1 TRBV3-1 CASSQDRENEQFF
TRBJ2-1 TRBV24-1 CATSDLGTSSYNEQFF
TRBJ1-1 TRBV12-3/TRBV12-4 CASTTIRGSTEAFF
TRBJ1-1 TRBV3-1 CASSPSTGEAFF
TRBJ1-2 TRBV20-1 CSARLNRGIYGYTF
TRBJ1-1 TRBV18 CASSPRLTGDTEAFF
TRBJ2-2 TRBV7-9 CASSLPGTGADTGELFF
TRBJ2-3 TRBV27 CASSWSPAGTDTQYF
TRBJ2-2 TRBV7-8 CASSLVTLNAGELFF
TRBJ2-1 TRBV3-1 CASVSGGLSYNEQFF
TRBJ2-5 TRBV2 CASSEVLQGRTQYF
TRBJ2-3 TRBV20-1 CSALPAFGGGDTQYF
TRBJ2-3 TRBV28 CASSFPGQGHTDTQYF
TRBJ2-5 TRBV10-3 CAISARDSGFETQYF
TRBJ1-5 TRBV6-1 CASSVTSGNQPQHF
TRBJ2-1 TRBV6-4 CASSAQQGTNEQFF
TRBJ1-5 TRBV30 CAWSVGSGPQHF
TRBJ2-1 TRBV20-1 CSASPADSYNEQFF
TRBJ2-3 TRBV10-3 CAIGAGGISDTQYF
TRBJ2-5 TRBV24-1 CATSDSGQETQYF